These T cell receptor beta chains were read from a single sample in a study of vaccination effects on CD4 cells after COVID-19. These receptors have no identified antigens. Libraries were prepared by immunoSEQ multiplex PCR; TCRdb keeps only in-frame clonotypes and omits some of them. The top ten clones hold about 2% of a sample with approximately 74,000 clones, around 70% of them seen once. Source: CD4+ T cells from PBMCs cultured without peptide, taken after COVID-19 vaccination. The receptor set was obtained from a human donor who received a COVID-19 vaccine. CDR3s include the opening cysteine and the closing phenylalanine or tryptophan. Fields, in order: J gene, V gene, CDR3 protein.

j_call: TRBJ1-1
v_call: TRBV5-1
cdr3_aa: CASSLVEGSFGTEAFF

j_call: TRBJ1-2
v_call: TRBV19
cdr3_aa: CASSRGWTPGTYGYTF

j_call: TRBJ2-3
v_call: TRBV5-6
cdr3_aa: CASRIRGPDTQYF

j_call: TRBJ1-6
v_call: TRBV6-2/TRBV6-3
cdr3_aa: CASSRSGTGVSPLHF

j_call: TRBJ1-1
v_call: TRBV5-1
cdr3_aa: CASSLVAAMNTEAFF

j_call: TRBJ1-5
v_call: TRBV28
cdr3_aa: CASSWDSNQPQHF

j_call: TRBJ2-1
v_call: TRBV6-2/TRBV6-3
cdr3_aa: CASSYKSQYYNEQFF

j_call: TRBJ2-3
v_call: TRBV18
cdr3_aa: CASSTGTGTSTDTQYF

j_call: TRBJ1-4
v_call: TRBV25-1
cdr3_aa: CASSEYLGATNEKLFF

j_call: TRBJ2-1
v_call: TRBV18
cdr3_aa: CASSPDRVSYNEQFF

j_call: TRBJ2-2
v_call: TRBV19
cdr3_aa: CASRSRGFNTGELFF

j_call: TRBJ1-5
v_call: TRBV27
cdr3_aa: CASSRGQGRVGQPQHF

j_call: TRBJ1-5
v_call: TRBV27
cdr3_aa: CASSFTGQPQHF

j_call: TRBJ2-5
v_call: TRBV5-8
cdr3_aa: CASSFPGQETQYF

j_call: TRBJ2-1
v_call: TRBV4-1
cdr3_aa: CASSQWGNYNEQFF

j_call: TRBJ1-1
v_call: TRBV4-3
cdr3_aa: CASSHQREGTEAFF

j_call: TRBJ2-2
v_call: TRBV19
cdr3_aa: CATPRGQGFTGELFF

j_call: TRBJ1-1
v_call: TRBV5-8
cdr3_aa: CASPGGTEAFF

j_call: TRBJ1-3
v_call: TRBV6-5
cdr3_aa: CASSYGVFSGNTIYF

j_call: TRBJ1-1
v_call: TRBV5-1
cdr3_aa: CASSSRGVDTEAFF

j_call: TRBJ2-5
v_call: TRBV5-1
cdr3_aa: CASSSGQGAETQYF

j_call: TRBJ2-5
v_call: TRBV10-1
cdr3_aa: CASSPGVAGPPSWETQYF

j_call: TRBJ1-2
v_call: TRBV6-2/TRBV6-3
cdr3_aa: CASSYLGNYGYTF

j_call: TRBJ2-3
v_call: TRBV30
cdr3_aa: CAWSVGQFTDTQYF

j_call: TRBJ1-1
v_call: TRBV19
cdr3_aa: CASSAGDRVGVRAFF

j_call: TRBJ1-2
v_call: TRBV3-1/TRBV3-2
cdr3_aa: CASSPGDRNYGYTF

j_call: TRBJ1-4
v_call: TRBV7-6
cdr3_aa: CASSHPPGQRNEKLFF

j_call: TRBJ2-1
v_call: TRBV4-2
cdr3_aa: CASSQDMAGPNNEQFF

j_call: TRBJ1-2
v_call: TRBV12-3/TRBV12-4
cdr3_aa: CASSRGPNYGYTF

j_call: TRBJ1-2
v_call: TRBV7-2
cdr3_aa: CASSLSAGNYGYTF

j_call: TRBJ2-2
v_call: TRBV7-2
cdr3_aa: CASSPNLNTGELFF

j_call: TRBJ1-5
v_call: TRBV24-1
cdr3_aa: CATQDRWSNQPQHF

j_call: TRBJ1-1
v_call: TRBV19
cdr3_aa: CASRTANTEAFF

j_call: TRBJ1-1
v_call: TRBV19
cdr3_aa: CASSKDLRSAFF

j_call: TRBJ1-1
v_call: TRBV5-1
cdr3_aa: CASSLWAGLNTEAFF

j_call: TRBJ1-2
v_call: TRBV5-1
cdr3_aa: CASSFNPGDGYTF

j_call: TRBJ1-4
v_call: TRBV3-1/TRBV3-2
cdr3_aa: CASRQGYATNEKLFF

j_call: TRBJ1-4
v_call: TRBV11-2
cdr3_aa: CASSLVKEKLFF

j_call: TRBJ1-5
v_call: TRBV28
cdr3_aa: CASRWTGNQPQHF

j_call: TRBJ1-6
v_call: TRBV7-2
cdr3_aa: CASSLGSVNSPLHF

j_call: TRBJ1-6
v_call: TRBV5-1
cdr3_aa: CASSSVDRHNSPLHF

j_call: TRBJ1-2
v_call: TRBV19
cdr3_aa: CASSGQIYGYTF

j_call: TRBJ1-5
v_call: TRBV19
cdr3_aa: CASSIDGPFGGGQPQHF

j_call: TRBJ1-2
v_call: TRBV11-1
cdr3_aa: CASSLVRTGYHYGYTF

j_call: TRBJ1-4
v_call: TRBV21-1
cdr3_aa: CASNPWGRSNEKLFF

j_call: TRBJ1-3
v_call: TRBV9
cdr3_aa: CASSETGYSGNTIYF

j_call: TRBJ2-1
v_call: TRBV20-1
cdr3_aa: CSAERGGLQFF

j_call: TRBJ2-1
v_call: TRBV4-3
cdr3_aa: CASSRKASSYNEQFF

j_call: TRBJ1-1
v_call: TRBV5-4
cdr3_aa: CASSDRGRGNTEAFF

j_call: TRBJ2-1
v_call: TRBV18
cdr3_aa: CASSPRASGGDGEQFF

j_call: TRBJ2-3
v_call: TRBV30
cdr3_aa: CAWSPPGQGVGDTQYF

j_call: TRBJ1-2
v_call: TRBV30
cdr3_aa: CAWSGGTVYGYTF

j_call: TRBJ1-4
v_call: TRBV4-1
cdr3_aa: CASSQVGGTGNEKLFF

j_call: TRBJ2-2
v_call: TRBV4-1
cdr3_aa: CASSQRTGWTGELFF

j_call: TRBJ2-3
v_call: TRBV4-2
cdr3_aa: CASSRMQGTGTTDTQYF

j_call: TRBJ2-5
v_call: TRBV11-2
cdr3_aa: CASSLDWQGETQYF

j_call: TRBJ2-1
v_call: TRBV6-2/TRBV6-3
cdr3_aa: CASSYPGDTMFF

j_call: TRBJ1-1
v_call: TRBV9
cdr3_aa: CASSVAGLNTEAFF

j_call: TRBJ2-3
v_call: TRBV28
cdr3_aa: CASSLFRDFVADTQYF